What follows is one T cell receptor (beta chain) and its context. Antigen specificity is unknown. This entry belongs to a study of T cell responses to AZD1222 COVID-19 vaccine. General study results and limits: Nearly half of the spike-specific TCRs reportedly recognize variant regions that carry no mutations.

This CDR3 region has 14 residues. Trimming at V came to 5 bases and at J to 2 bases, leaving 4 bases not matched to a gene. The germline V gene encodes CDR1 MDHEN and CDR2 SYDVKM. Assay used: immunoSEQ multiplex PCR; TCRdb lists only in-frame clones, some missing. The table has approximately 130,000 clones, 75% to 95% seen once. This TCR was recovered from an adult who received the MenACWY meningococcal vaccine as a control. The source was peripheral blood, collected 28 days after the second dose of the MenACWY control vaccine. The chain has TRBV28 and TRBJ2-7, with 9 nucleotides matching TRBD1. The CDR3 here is CASSPTGGPYEQYF. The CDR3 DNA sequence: TGTGCCAGCAGTCCGACAGGGGGTCCCTACGAGCAGTACTTC.